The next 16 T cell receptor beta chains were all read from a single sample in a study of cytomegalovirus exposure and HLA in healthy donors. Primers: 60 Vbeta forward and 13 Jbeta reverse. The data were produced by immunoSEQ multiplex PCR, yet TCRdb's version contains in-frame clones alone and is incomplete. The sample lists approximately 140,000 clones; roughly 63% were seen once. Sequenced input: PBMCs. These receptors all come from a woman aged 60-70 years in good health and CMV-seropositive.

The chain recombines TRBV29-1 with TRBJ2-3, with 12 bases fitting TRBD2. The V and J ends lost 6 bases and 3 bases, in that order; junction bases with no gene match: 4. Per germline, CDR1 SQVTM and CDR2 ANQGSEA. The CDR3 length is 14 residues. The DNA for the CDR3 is TGCAGCGTGCTAGCGGGAGGGCAGACAGATACGCAGTATTTT. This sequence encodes CSVLAGGQTDTQYF.

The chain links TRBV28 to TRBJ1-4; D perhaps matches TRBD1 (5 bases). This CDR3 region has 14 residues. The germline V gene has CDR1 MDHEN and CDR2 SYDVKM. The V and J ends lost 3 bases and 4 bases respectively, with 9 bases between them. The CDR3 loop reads CASSFGGSNEKLFF. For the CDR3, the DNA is TGTGCCAGCAGTTTTGGGGGGAGTAATGAAAAACTGTTTTTT.

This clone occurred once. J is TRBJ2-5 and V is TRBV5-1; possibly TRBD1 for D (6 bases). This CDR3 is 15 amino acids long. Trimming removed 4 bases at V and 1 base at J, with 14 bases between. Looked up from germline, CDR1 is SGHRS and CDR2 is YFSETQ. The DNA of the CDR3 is TGCGCCAGCAGCGTTGCCCGACAGGCCCAAGAGACCCAGTACTTC. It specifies CASSVARQAQETQYF.

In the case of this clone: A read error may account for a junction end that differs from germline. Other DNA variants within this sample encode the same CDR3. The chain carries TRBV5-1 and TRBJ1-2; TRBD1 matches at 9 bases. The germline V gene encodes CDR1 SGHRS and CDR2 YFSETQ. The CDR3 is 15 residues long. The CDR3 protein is CASSPTGQGNYGYTF. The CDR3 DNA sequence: TGCGCCAGCAGCCCTACCGGACAGGGGAACTATGGCTACACTTTC. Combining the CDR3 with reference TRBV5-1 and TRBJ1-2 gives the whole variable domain KAGVTQTPRYLIKTRGQQVTLSCSPISGHRSVSWYQQTPGQGLQFLFEYFSETQRNKGNFPGRFSGRQFSNSRSEMNVSTLELGDSALYLCASSPTGQGNYGYTFGSGTRLTVV.

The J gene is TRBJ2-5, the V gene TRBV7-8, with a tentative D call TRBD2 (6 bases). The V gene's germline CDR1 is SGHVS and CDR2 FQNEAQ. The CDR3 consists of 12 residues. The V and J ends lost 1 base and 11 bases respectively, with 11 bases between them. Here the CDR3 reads CASSLGSREQYF. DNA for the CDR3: TGTGCCAGCAGCTTAGGCTCTCGGGAGCAGTACTTC.

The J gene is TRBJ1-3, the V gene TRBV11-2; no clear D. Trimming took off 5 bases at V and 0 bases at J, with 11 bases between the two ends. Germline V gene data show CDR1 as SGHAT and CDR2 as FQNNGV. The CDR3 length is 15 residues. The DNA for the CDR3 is TGTGCCAGCAGCGATGACGACATCTCTGGAAACACCATATATTTT. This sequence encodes CASSDDDISGNTIYF.

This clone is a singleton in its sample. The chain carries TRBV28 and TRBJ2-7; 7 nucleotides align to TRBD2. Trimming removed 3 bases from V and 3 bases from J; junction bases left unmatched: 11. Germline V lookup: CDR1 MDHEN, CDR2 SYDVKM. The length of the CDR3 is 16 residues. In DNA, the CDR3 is TGTGCCAGCAGTTTCCTTTTGAGCGGGAATAGCTACGAGCAGTACTTC. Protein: CASSFLLSGNSYEQYF.

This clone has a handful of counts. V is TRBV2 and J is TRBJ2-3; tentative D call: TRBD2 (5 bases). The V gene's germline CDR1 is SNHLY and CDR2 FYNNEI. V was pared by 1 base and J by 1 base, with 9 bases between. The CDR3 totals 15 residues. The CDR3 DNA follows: TGTGCCAGCAGTGAAGGGGTGGGAGGCACAGATACGCAGTATTTT. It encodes CASSEGVGGTDTQYF.

The CDR3 coding sequence is TGTGCCAGCAGTTTCGGTAGCGGGAGGGCCTACGAGCAGTACTTC. Amino acids: CASSFGSGRAYEQYF. The V gene is TRBV6-6, the J gene TRBJ2-7, with TRBD2 matching over 11 bases. From germline, CDR1 is MNHNY and CDR2 SVGAGI (reference sequence). With V trimmed by 4 bases and J by 2 bases, 4 bases remained unmatched. This CDR3 region has 15 residues.

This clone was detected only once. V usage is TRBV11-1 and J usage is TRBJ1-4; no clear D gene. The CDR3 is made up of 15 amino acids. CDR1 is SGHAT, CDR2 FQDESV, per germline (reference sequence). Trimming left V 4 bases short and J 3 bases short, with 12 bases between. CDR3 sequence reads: CASSSPDSANEKLFF. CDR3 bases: TGTGCCAGCAGCTCACCGGACTCAGCTAATGAAAAACTGTTTTTT.

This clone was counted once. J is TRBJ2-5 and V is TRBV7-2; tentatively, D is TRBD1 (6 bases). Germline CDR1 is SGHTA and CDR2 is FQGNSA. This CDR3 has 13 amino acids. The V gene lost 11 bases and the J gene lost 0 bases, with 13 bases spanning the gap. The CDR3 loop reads CAAGQKNQETQYF. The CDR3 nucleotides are TGTGCCGCAGGACAGAAAAACCAAGAGACCCAGTACTTC. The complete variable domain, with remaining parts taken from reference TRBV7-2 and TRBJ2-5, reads GAGVSQSPSNKVTEKGKDVELRCDPISGHTALYWYRQSLGQGLEFLIYFQGNSAPDKSGLPSDRFSAERTGGSVSTLTIQRTQQEDSAVYLCAAGQKNQETQYFGPGTRLLVL.

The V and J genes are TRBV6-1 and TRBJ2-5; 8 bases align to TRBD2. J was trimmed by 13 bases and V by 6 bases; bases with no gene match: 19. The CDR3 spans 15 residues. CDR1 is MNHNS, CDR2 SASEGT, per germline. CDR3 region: CASRKGVQAGGGLYF. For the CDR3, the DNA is TGTGCCAGCAGGAAGGGGGTCCAGGCGGGGGGCGGACTGTACTTC.

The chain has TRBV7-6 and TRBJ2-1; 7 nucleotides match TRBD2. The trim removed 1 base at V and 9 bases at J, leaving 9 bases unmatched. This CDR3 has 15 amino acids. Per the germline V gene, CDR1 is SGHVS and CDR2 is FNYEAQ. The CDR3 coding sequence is TGTGCCAGCAGCTTAGAGGCGGGAGTGAGCGGTGAGCAGTTCTTC. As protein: CASSLEAGVSGEQFF. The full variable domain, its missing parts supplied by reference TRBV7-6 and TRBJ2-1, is GAGVSQSPRYKVTKRGQDVALRCDPISGHVSLYWYRQALGQGPEFLTYFNYEAQQDKSGLPNDRFSAERPEGSISTLTIQRTEQRDSAMYRCASSLEAGVSGEQFFGPGTRLTVL.

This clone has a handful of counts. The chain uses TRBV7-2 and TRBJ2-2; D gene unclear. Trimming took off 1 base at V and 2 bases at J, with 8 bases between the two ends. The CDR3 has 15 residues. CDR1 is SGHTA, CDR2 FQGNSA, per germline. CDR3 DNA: TGTGCCAGCAGCTTAGAACTTATAAACACCGGGGAGCTGTTTTTT. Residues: CASSLELINTGELFF.

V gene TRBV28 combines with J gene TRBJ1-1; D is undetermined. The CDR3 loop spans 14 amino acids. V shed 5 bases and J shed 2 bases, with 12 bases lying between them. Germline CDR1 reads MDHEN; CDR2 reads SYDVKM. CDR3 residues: CASSPLRENTEAFF. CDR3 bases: TGTGCCAGCAGTCCCCTGAGGGAAAACACTGAAGCTTTCTTT.

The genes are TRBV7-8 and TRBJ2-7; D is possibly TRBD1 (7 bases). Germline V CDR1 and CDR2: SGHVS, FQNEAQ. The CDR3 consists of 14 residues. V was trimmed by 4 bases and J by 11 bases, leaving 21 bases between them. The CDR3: CASSYIDREVEKYF. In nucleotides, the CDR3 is TGTGCCAGCAGCTATATTGACAGGGAGGTCGAAAAGTACTTC.